The source of this TCR beta chain is a study of shared clonotypes between healthy human individuals. Per germline, CDR1 KGHSH and CDR2 LQKENI. Trimming shortened V by 3 bases and J by 4 bases, and 9 bases separated the two germline ends. This CDR3 spans 14 amino acids. As to this clone: The identical CDR3 is also encoded by other nucleotide sequences in the sample.

This table comes from immunoSEQ multiplex PCR, and its TCRdb copy is limited to in-frame clones, with some not included. The data show approximately 2,300,000 clones, 85% to 95% seen once. The sequencing sample was made of naive CD4+ T cells from PBMCs. Indicated subset: CD45RA+ positively selected. This receptor was obtained from a man younger than 35 in good health. Some clones in this sample may be carry-over from other donors' samples. The J gene is TRBJ2-2, the V gene TRBV18; unclear D gene. DNA for the CDR3: TGTGCCAGCTCACCTGGTAGGTCCACCGGGGAGCTGTTTTTT. Its translation: CASSPGRSTGELFF.